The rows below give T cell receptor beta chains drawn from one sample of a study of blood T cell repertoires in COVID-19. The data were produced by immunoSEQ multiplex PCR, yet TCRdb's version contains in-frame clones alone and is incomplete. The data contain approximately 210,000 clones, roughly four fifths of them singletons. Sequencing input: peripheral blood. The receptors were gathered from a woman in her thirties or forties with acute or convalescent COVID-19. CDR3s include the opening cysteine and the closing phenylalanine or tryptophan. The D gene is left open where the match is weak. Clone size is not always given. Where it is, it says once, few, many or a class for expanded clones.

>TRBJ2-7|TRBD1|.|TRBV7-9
CASSSSRDRGFSSYEQYF
TGTGCCAGCAGCTCGTCCCGGGACAGGGGATTTAGCTCCTACGAGCAGTACTTC
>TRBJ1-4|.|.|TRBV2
CASSGSGVNEKLFF
TGTGCCAGCAGTGGCTCAGGGGTAAATGAAAAACTGTTTTTT
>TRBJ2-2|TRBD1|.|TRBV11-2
CASSLGDRPTGELFF
TGTGCCAGCAGCTTAGGGGACAGGCCAACCGGGGAGCTGTTTTTT
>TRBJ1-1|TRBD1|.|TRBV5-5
CASSLVTGGLTEAFF
TGTGCCAGCAGCTTGGTGACAGGGGGCCTCACTGAAGCTTTCTTT
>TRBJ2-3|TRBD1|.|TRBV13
CASSSRPSGRGLDTQYF
TGTGCCAGCAGCTCCCGTCCCAGTGGCAGGGGGTTAGATACGCAGTATTTT
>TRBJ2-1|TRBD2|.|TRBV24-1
CATSDPLLAGGRNEQFF
TGTGCCACCAGTGATCCCTTACTAGCGGGAGGAAGAAATGAGCAGTTCTTC
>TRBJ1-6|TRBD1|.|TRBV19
CASSQTGGSPLHF
TGTGCCAGTAGTCAAACAGGGGGATCACCCCTCCACTTT
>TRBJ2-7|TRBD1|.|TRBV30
CAWDGTGRHYEQYF
TGTGCCTGGGACGGGACAGGGAGACACTACGAGCAGTACTTC
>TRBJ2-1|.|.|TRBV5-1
CASSPLGGPYNEQFF
TGCGCCAGCAGCCCCTTAGGCGGGCCCTACAATGAGCAGTTCTTC
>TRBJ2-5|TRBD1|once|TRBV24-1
CATSERTGDNQETQYF
TGTGCCACCAGTGAAAGGACAGGGGATAACCAAGAGACCCAGTACTTC
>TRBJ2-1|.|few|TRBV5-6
CASSGKGTGPQSGLFF
TGTGCCAGCAGCGGGAAAGGGACTGGCCCACAATCTGGTCTGTTCTTC
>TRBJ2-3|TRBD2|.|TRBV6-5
CASRPLAGSANTQYF
TGTGCCAGCAGACCCCTAGCGGGGTCCGCCAATACGCAGTATTTT
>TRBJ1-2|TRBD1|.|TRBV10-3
CAISPGQGYGYTF
TGTGCCATCAGTCCGGGACAGGGCTATGGCTACACCTTC
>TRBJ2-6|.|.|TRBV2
CASTRDGGANVLTF
TGTGCCAGCACCCGGGATGGTGGGGCCAACGTCCTGACTTTC
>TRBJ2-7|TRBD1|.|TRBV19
CASSISLQGRQYF
TGTGCCAGTAGTATATCCCTACAGGGGAGGCAGTACTTC
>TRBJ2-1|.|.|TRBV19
CASSNKAAYNEQFF
TGTGCCAGTAGCAATAAAGCCGCCTACAATGAGCAGTTCTTC
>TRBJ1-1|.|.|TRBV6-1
CASSELSGSSTEAFF
TGTGCCAGCAGTGAGTTATCGGGGTCAAGCACTGAAGCTTTCTTT
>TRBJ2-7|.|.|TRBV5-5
CASSLQGGEQYF
TGTGCCAGCAGCTTACAGGGTGGCGAGCAGTACTTC
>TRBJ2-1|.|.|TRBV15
CATSRDSAYASEQFF
TGTGCCACCAGCAGAGATAGCGCCTACGCATCTGAGCAGTTCTTC
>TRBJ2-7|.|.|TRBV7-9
CASSLLGLPPFEQYF
TGTGCCAGCAGTCTTCTGGGACTGCCGCCGTTCGAGCAGTACTTC
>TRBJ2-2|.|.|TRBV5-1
CASFPGGQGNGELFF
TGCGCCAGTTTCCCGGGGGGCCAGGGGAACGGGGAGCTGTTTTTT
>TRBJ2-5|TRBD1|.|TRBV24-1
CATSDLGDRGRFQETQYF
TGTGCCACCAGTGACCTGGGGGACAGGGGAAGATTCCAAGAGACCCAGTACTTC
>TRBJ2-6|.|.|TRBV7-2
CASSFREGANVLTF
TGTGCCAGCAGCTTCAGGGAAGGGGCCAACGTCCTGACTTTC
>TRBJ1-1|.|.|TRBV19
CAPFRYTEAFF
TGTGCCCCCTTCCGGTACACTGAAGCTTTCTTT
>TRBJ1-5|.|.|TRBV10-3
CAIRGDGSNQPQHF
TGTGCCATCCGCGGGGACGGGAGCAATCAGCCCCAGCATTTT
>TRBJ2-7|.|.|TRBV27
CASSLGQGSYEQYF
TGTGCCAGCAGTTTAGGGCAGGGCTCCTACGAGCAGTACTTC
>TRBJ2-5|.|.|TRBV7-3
CASSLGGRDQETQYF
TGTGCCAGCAGCTTGGGGGGACGGGACCAAGAGACCCAGTACTTC
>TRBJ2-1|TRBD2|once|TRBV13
CASSLAGGRLNEQFF
TGTGCCAGCAGCTTAGCGGGGGGGCGTTTAAATGAGCAGTTCTTC
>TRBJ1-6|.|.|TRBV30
CAWSAPRDYSPLHF
TGTGCCTGGAGTGCCCCGAGGGATTATTCACCCCTCCACTTT
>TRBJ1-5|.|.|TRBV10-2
CASSESTGRQPQHF
TGCGCCAGCAGTGAGTCTACAGGTCGACAGCCCCAGCATTTT
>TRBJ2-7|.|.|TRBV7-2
CASSRKPIAVAYEQYF
TGTGCCAGCAGTCGAAAGCCTATAGCGGTTGCCTACGAGCAGTACTTC
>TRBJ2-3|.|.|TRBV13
CASSPQGRGTDTQYF
TGTGCCAGCAGCCCCCAGGGGCGAGGCACCGATACGCAGTATTTT
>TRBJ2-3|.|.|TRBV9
CASSVQQGGWATDTQYF
TGTGCCAGCAGCGTACAACAGGGCGGTTGGGCCACAGATACGCAGTATTTT
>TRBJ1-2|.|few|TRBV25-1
CASSATTGGANYGYTF
TGTGCCAGCAGTGCCACCACCGGGGGAGCTAACTATGGCTACACCTTC
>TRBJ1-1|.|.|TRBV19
CASSPGRTEAFF
TGTGCCAGTAGTCCAGGGCGCACTGAAGCTTTCTTT
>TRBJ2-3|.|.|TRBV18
CASSLDYGHTDTQYF
TGTGCCAGCTCACTGGACTACGGTCACACAGATACGCAGTATTTT
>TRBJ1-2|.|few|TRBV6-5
CASSSDSRPYGYTF
TGTGCCAGCAGTTCCGACAGTCGCCCCTATGGCTACACCTTC
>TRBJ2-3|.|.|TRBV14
CASSATPPMGGRGDTQYF
TGTGCCAGCAGCGCCACCCCGCCAATGGGGGGGCGGGGAGATACGCAGTATTTT
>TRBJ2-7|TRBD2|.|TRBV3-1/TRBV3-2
CASSQGTSGRAYEQYF
TGTGCCAGCAGCCAAGGGACTAGCGGGAGGGCCTACGAGCAGTACTTC
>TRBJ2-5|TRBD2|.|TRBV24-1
CATSDLTSGRPGGETQYF
TGTGCCACCAGTGATTTAACTAGCGGGCGACCCGGGGGAGAGACCCAGTACTTC
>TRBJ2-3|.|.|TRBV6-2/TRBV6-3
CASSYSGVRTDTQYF
TGTGCCAGCAGTTACTCGGGAGTGCGCACAGATACGCAGTATTTT
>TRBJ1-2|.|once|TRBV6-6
CASSSTGGGGGYTF
TGTGCCAGCAGCAGCACCGGCGGGGGAGGAGGCTACACCTTC
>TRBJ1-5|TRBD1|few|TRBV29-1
CSVLWSGQINQPQHF
TGCAGCGTTTTATGGTCGGGACAGATCAATCAGCCCCAGCATTTT
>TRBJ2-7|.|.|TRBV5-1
CASSLDRQGPSYEQYF
TGCGCCAGCAGCTTGGATCGGCAGGGGCCATCCTACGAGCAGTACTTC
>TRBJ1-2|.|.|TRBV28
CASSNPSAVQILEGYTF
TGTGCCAGCAGTAACCCCTCGGCCGTTCAAATTTTGGAGGGCTACACCTTC
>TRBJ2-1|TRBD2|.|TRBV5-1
CASSTGTSGRLEQFF
TGCGCCAGCAGCACCGGGACTAGCGGGCGCCTGGAGCAGTTCTTC
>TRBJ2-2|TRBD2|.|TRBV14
CASSPRGAGPTGELFF
TGTGCCAGCAGCCCGCGGGGGGCAGGGCCCACCGGGGAGCTGTTTTTT
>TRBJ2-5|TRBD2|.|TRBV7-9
CASSWTSLGETQYF
TGTGCCAGCAGCTGGACTAGCTTGGGAGAGACCCAGTACTTC
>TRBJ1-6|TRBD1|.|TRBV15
CATSRETGKNSPLHF
TGTGCCACCAGTAGAGAGACAGGGAAGAATTCACCCCTCCACTTT
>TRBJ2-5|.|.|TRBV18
CASSPSLGETQYF
TGTGCCAGCTCACCTTCTCTTGGCGAGACCCAGTACTTC
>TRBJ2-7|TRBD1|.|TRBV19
CASSMGTGRYEQYF
TGTGCCAGTAGTATGGGGACAGGGCGTTACGAGCAGTACTTC
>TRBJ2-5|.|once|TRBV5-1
CASSLNLARQETQYF
TGCGCCAGCAGCTTGAATCTAGCTAGGCAAGAGACCCAGTACTTC
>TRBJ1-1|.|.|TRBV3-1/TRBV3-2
CASSQDLGVNTEAFF
TGTGCCAGCAGCCAAGATCTAGGGGTGAACACTGAAGCTTTCTTT
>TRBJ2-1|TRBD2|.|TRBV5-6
CASSLLRTRSSYNEQFF
TGTGCCAGCAGCTTGCTACGGACTAGGAGCTCCTACAATGAGCAGTTCTTC
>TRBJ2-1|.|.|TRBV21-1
CASSKKAKGRQGLYNEQFF
TGTGCCAGCAGCAAAAAAGCCAAGGGTAGGCAGGGGCTTTACAATGAGCAGTTCTTC
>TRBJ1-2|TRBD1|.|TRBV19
CASSIKTGKNYGYTF
TGTGCCAGTAGTATCAAGACAGGGAAGAACTATGGCTACACCTTC
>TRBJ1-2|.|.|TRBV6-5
CASSYFVGSWGYTF
TGTGCCAGCAGTTACTTCGTTGGCAGTTGGGGCTACACCTTC